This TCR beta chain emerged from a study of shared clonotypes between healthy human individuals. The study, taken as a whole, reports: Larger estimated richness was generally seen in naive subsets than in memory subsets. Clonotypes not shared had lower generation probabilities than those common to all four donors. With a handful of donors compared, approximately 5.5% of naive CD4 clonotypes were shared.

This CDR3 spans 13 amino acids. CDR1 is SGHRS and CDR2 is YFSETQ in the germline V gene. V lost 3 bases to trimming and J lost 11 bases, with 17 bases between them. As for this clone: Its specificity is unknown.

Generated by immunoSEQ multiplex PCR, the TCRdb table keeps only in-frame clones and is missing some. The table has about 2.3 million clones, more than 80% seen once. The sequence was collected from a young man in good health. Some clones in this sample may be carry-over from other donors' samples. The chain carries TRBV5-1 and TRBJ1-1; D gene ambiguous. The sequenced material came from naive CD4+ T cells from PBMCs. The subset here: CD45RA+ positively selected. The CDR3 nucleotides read TGCGCCAGCAGCTCTGTTGACCGCGACGAGGCTTTCTTT. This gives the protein CASSSVDRDEAFF.